Following are 18 T cell receptor beta chains from one sample sequenced in a study of early T cells in non-severe SARS-CoV-2 infection. From the 5' RACE reads, TCRdb called clonotypes with MiXCR, one entry per CDR3 protein. Among tens of thousands of distinct CDR3 sequences listed, about 4.4% were seen once. The specimen was whole blood. The receptors were gathered from an adult who was a healthcare worker with PCR-confirmed SARS-CoV-2 infection or an uninfected control (not recorded which).

Notes on this clonotype: Possible read error: a much larger clone is one base away. CDR3 region: CSAPSRGHLEQYF. In DNA form, the CDR3 reads TGCAGTGCTCCCTCCCGGGGGCATTTGGAGCAGTACTTC. The chain uses TRBV20-1 and TRBJ2-7; D is possibly TRBD1 or TRBD2 (6 bases each). Trimming took 5 bases from V and 7 from J, leaving 18 bases between them. This CDR3 is 13 amino acids long. CDR1 is DFQATT and CDR2 is SNEGSKA in the germline V gene (reference sequence).

J is TRBJ2-7 and V is TRBV25-1, with D perhaps TRBD1 (6 bases). Trimming removed 5 bases at V and 7 bases at J, with 12 bases between. The germline CDR1 and CDR2 sequences are MGHDK and SYGVNS. The CDR3 is made up of 12 amino acids. CDR3 coding DNA: TGTGCCAGCAGTCTTACAGGGTGGGAGCAGTACTTC. Translated: CASSLTGWEQYF.

The rearrangement joins TRBV6-6 to TRBJ2-5, with TRBD2 as a possible D gene (6 bases). The CDR3 totals 13 residues. Germline loops: CDR1 MNHNY, CDR2 SVGAGI (reference sequence). Deletions cut 6 bases from V and 5 bases from J, with 13 bases between. CDR3 nucleotide sequence: TGTGCCAGCAGGGAGGGGAAATGGGAGACCCAGTACTTC. This gives the protein CASREGKWETQYF.

The table lists this clonotype with many counts. The chain is built from TRBV12-3 or TRBV12-4 and TRBJ1-5; D is ambiguous. The ends were cut back, 8 bases at V and 9 bases at J, with 14 bases in the middle. The CDR3 spans 12 residues. CDR3 DNA: TGTGCCAGCGGGTCCATGTGGTGGCCCCAGCATTTT. As protein: CASGSMWWPQHF.

This clonotype has more than one count but fewer than ten. This chain connects TRBV5-4 to TRBJ2-7; 9 bases agree with TRBD2. Germline values: CDR1 SGHNT, CDR2 YYREEE (reference sequence). V was pared by 3 bases and J by 4 bases, with 11 bases of the junction left unmatched. The CDR3 runs to 16 residues. In DNA, the CDR3 is TGTGCCAGCAGCTCATTAGGGACTAGCAAAAGGTACGAGCAGTACTTC. Protein sequence: CASSSLGTSKRYEQYF.

In this sample, this clonotype turned up many times. The chain employs TRBV7-8 and TRBJ2-7; 11 bases agree with TRBD2. Germline loops: CDR1 SGHVS, CDR2 FQNEAQ. The V and J ends lost 0 bases and 4 bases, in that order; junction bases with no gene match: 8. CDR3 length: 17 amino acids. The CDR3 sequence is CASSLAGGSGRGYEQYF. The DNA for the CDR3 is TGTGCCAGCAGCTTAGCTGGGGGTAGCGGGAGGGGTTACGAGCAGTACTTC. The full variable domain, in which reference TRBV7-8 and TRBJ2-7 provide the parts outside the CDR3, is GAGVSQSPRYKVAKRGQDVALRCDPISGHVSLFWYQQALGQGPEFLTYFQNEAQLDKSGLPSDRFFAERPEGSVSTLKIQRTQQEDSAVYLCASSLAGGSGRGYEQYFGPGTRLTVT.

This clonotype came up many times. This chain uses TRBV11-1 with TRBJ2-3; 7 bases map to TRBD2. The CDR3 sequence is 16 residues long. CDR1 is SGHAT and CDR2 is FQDESV in the germline V gene (reference sequence). With 3 bases clipped from V and 3 bases from J, the junction kept 9 bases outside the gene matches. For the CDR3, the DNA is TGTGCCAGCAGCTTGGGGGGAGGGATCGGGACAGATACGCAGTATTTT. This codes for CASSLGGGIGTDTQYF.

This clonotype occurred many times. For the CDR3, the DNA is TGTGCCAGCAGCTTAAAGGTGTCGGCGACAGCTTCCTACGAGCAGTACTTC. It translates to CASSLKVSATASYEQYF. The chain joins TRBV7-2 to TRBJ2-7; a possible D gene is TRBD1 (5 bases). V gave up 2 bases and J gave up 1 base, with 18 bases separating them. The CDR3 extends over 17 amino acids. CDR1 is SGHTA, CDR2 FQGNSA, per germline.

This clonotype was detected many times. This chain links TRBV12-2 with TRBJ2-7. TRBV12-2 is designated a pseudogene. This CDR3 has 14 residues. As DNA, the CDR3 is TGTGCAAGTCGCTTCTTGTCTCTCTCCTACGAGCAGTACTTC. Amino acids: CASRFLSLSYEQYF.

V and J are TRBV11-2 and TRBJ1-6, with D possibly being TRBD1 (6 bases). This CDR3 comprises 15 residues. Germline-derived CDR1 and CDR2 are SGHAT and FQNNGV. Between the trimmed V and J ends, which lost 5 bases and 4 bases, there was a span of 12 bases. CDR3 region: CASSELQGYNSPLHF. The DNA of the CDR3 is TGTGCCAGCAGCGAACTCCAGGGGTATAATTCACCCCTCCACTTT.

This clonotype was seen at least ten times. The V call is TRBV4-3, the J call TRBJ1-1; 7 nucleotides line up with TRBD1. CDR3 size: 14 residues. Per germline, CDR1 LGHNA and CDR2 YSLEER. Losses at the gene ends were 4 bases for V and 6 bases for J; bases not matched to a gene: 8. CDR3 sequence (DNA): TGCGCCAGCAGCCCAACCTTAGACAGGGCTGAAGCTTTCTTT. Translating it yields CASSPTLDRAEAFF.

At least ten counts were recorded for this clonotype. The rearrangement joins TRBV4-1 to TRBJ2-3; TRBD1 matches 7 bases. After removal of 5 bases from V and 2 bases from J, the junction contained 1 base not matched to a gene. Germline V lookup: CDR1 MGHRA, CDR2 YSYEKL. The CDR3 spans 13 residues. DNA for the CDR3: TGCGCCAGCAGCGGGACAGACACAGATACGCAGTATTTT. It codes for CASSGTDTDTQYF.

This clonotype was counted only a few times. This chain links TRBV7-2 with TRBJ1-6; unclear D gene. Trimming removed 8 bases from V and 10 bases from J, with 9 bases in between. Germline loops: CDR1 SGHTA, CDR2 FQGNSA. The CDR3 contains 11 residues. The CDR3, as DNA: TGTGCCAGCGGCCCCTGGTCACCCCTCCACTTT. It codes for CASGPWSPLHF.

This clonotype was picked up many times. The chain couples TRBV3-1 to TRBJ2-2, with 7 positions matching TRBD1. Trimming took 3 bases from V and 6 from J; bases not matched to a gene: 10. Germline CDR1 and CDR2: LGHDT and YNNKEL (reference sequence). The length of the CDR3 is 16 residues. CDR3 coding DNA: TGTGCCAGCAGCCACCGACAGGGACCAGAGCCCGGGGAGCTGTTTTTT. It yields the protein CASSHRQGPEPGELFF.

In its sample, this clonotype was seen a few times. The chain links TRBV7-2 to TRBJ1-1; a possible D gene is TRBD1 (5 bases). In germline, CDR1 is SGHTA, CDR2 FQGNSA. The CDR3 runs to 14 residues. V lost 5 bases to trimming and J lost 5 bases, with 15 bases between them. The CDR3 reads CASSPLGRVTEAFF. CDR3 sequence (DNA): TGTGCCAGCAGCCCATTGGGCAGGGTAACTGAAGCTTTCTTT.

This clonotype was seen many times. This chain connects TRBV20-1 to TRBJ1-6; possible D gene TRBD1, 5 bases. The CDR3 totals 14 residues. Trimming pared 1 base from V and 11 bases from J, leaving 15 bases between. Germline assignment: CDR1 DFQATT and CDR2 SNEGSKA (reference sequence). The CDR3 spells CSARGARGEAPLHF. The CDR3 coding sequence is TGCAGTGCTAGAGGAGCAAGGGGAGAGGCACCCCTCCACTTT.

The rearrangement joins TRBV19 to TRBJ1-5; a weak D match, TRBD1 (5 bases). V lost 5 bases to trimming and J lost 2 bases, with 16 bases between them. CDR1 LNHDA and CDR2 SQIVND come from the germline V gene (reference sequence). CDR3 size: 16 residues. The CDR3 reads CASSPVQGQGNQPQHF. The CDR3, as DNA: TGTGCCAGTAGTCCGGTCCAGGGCCAGGGCAATCAGCCCCAGCATTTT.

This clonotype was seen repeatedly, ten times or more. The chain employs TRBV7-2 and TRBJ2-3; 9 positions match TRBD2. V was pared by 0 bases and J by 2 bases, with 3 bases of the junction left unmatched. The CDR3 loop spans 16 amino acids. CDR1 is SGHTA and CDR2 is FQGNSA in the germline V gene. The CDR3 here is CASSLASGRPTDTQYF. The CDR3 nucleotides read TGTGCCAGCAGCTTAGCCAGCGGGAGGCCCACAGATACGCAGTATTTT. Variable domain in full (rest from reference TRBV7-2 and TRBJ2-3): GAGVSQSPSNKVTEKGKDVELRCDPISGHTALYWYRQSLGQGLEFLIYFQGNSAPDKSGLPSDRFSAERTGGSVSTLTIQRTQQEDSAVYLCASSLASGRPTDTQYFGPGTRLTVL.